The TCR beta chain described here comes from a study of blood T cells in healthy people across ages. Findings and limits, study-wide: Investigators viewed diversity estimates from one million T cells as underestimates, the study reported.

A sample-barcoded 5' primer and a J-beta primer mix were used in a second PCR of roughly 7 to 11 cycles. Every cDNA molecule bore a tag from a template-switch adaptor containing 12 random nucleotides. TCRdb processed the 5' RACE reads anew with MiXCR; each CDR3 protein has one entry. The data contain fewer than 900,000 distinct CDR3 sequences, roughly 47% of them singletons. All donors came from Russia, were Caucasian and healthy, and spanned ages about 6 to 90. The CDR3 consists of 14 residues. Germline V gene lookup returns CDR1 MDHEN and CDR2 SYDVKM. The V and J ends lost 8 bases and 5 bases respectively, with 16 bases between them. In the case of this clonotype: Its target is not known.

This chain connects TRBV28 to TRBJ1-5, with a weak D call TRBD1 (5 bases). The sequence derives from a woman in her sixties in good health. Sequenced input: blood. CDR3 region: CASAYGAGYQPQHF. The CDR3 DNA follows: TGTGCCAGCGCATACGGGGCGGGGTATCAGCCCCAGCATTTT.